Reported below is one TCR beta chain. The CDR3 runs to 13 residues. CDR1 and CDR2 (germline): GTSNPN, SVGIG (reference sequence). J was trimmed by 4 bases and V by 4 bases; bases with no gene match: 4. These data belong to a study of blood T cell repertoires in COVID-19. Study-level information: The United States, Italy and Spain supplied acute and convalescent COVID-19 samples. PBMCs, B-cell-depleted T cells, or T cells provided the cDNA or gDNA that made up the material.

Original processing notes: Using reference gene primer amplification, nucleated cell counts were estimated. Assay used: immunoSEQ multiplex PCR; TCRdb lists only in-frame clones, some missing. That table gives V, J and clone size, and the DNA gave D and trimming. The sample shows more than 200,000 clones, roughly 88% of them seen only once. The sequence was obtained from a human donor in a cohort sampled during active COVID-19. The rearrangement uses TRBV30 and TRBJ1-2; 9 nucleotides align to TRBD1. Source material: peripheral blood. This CDR3 reads CAWNRGRSYGYTF. The DNA for the CDR3 is TGTGCCTGGAACAGGGGGCGCAGCTATGGCTACACCTTC.